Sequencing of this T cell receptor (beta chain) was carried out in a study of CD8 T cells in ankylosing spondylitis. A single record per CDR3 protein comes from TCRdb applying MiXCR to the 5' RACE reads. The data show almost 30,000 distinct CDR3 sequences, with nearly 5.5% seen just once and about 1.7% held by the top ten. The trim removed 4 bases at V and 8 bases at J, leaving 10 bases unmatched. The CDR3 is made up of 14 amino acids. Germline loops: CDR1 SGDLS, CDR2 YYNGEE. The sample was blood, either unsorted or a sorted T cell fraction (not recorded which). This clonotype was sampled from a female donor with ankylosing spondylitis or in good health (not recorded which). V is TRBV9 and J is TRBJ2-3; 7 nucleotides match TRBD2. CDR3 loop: CASSNVGGGGTQYF. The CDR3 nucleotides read TGTGCCAGCAGCAACGTGGGGGGGGGTGGTACGCAGTATTTT.